This T cell receptor beta chain came from a study of OX40 agonist ivuxolimab in advanced cancers. The wider study: Clinicians treated patients with ivuxolimab, an agonistic anti-OX40 (CD134) antibody. Prior anti-PD-1, anti-PD-L1 or anti-CTLA-4 therapy did not bar entry, and 40% to 45% had some. Partial response was recorded in three patients: one hepatocellular carcinoma and two cutaneous melanoma cases.

Sampled blood was obtained at baseline, cycle 4 day 1, and cycle 7 day 1. The data were produced by immunoSEQ multiplex PCR, yet TCRdb's version contains in-frame clones alone and is incomplete. The sample carries around 63,000 clones, about 92% recorded once. CDR1 and CDR2 (germline): SGHAT, FQNNGV. This CDR3 is built from 15 residues. The V and J ends lost 2 bases and 2 bases, in that order; junction bases with no gene match: 2. The clonotype was recovered from an adult with an advanced solid tumor such as melanoma, head and neck, liver or kidney cancer. This rearrangement joins TRBV11-2 to TRBJ2-7; 11 bases fit TRBD2. The input for sequencing was CD4+ or CD8+ T cells sorted from blood, taken in a trial of the OX40 agonist ivuxolimab. The CDR3 nucleotides read TGTGCCAGCAGCTTAACTAGCGGGGGTACCTACGAGCAGTACTTC. It translates to CASSLTSGGTYEQYF.